Shown below are 18 T cell receptor beta chains from a single sample sequenced in a study of blood T cells in healthy people across ages. A sample-barcoded 5' primer and a J-beta primer mix were used in a second PCR of about 7 to 12 cycles. Each CDR3 protein gets one entry after TCRdb re-called the 5' RACE reads with MiXCR. This table holds a few hundred thousand distinct CDR3 sequences, 45% to 60% found once. Sequencing was performed on blood. All receptors derive from a man in his sixties in good health.

The V call is TRBV18, the J call TRBJ1-2, with a weak D call TRBD1 (5 bases). V was shortened by 4 bases and J by 5 bases, with 14 bases between the two germline ends. The CDR3 is 14 residues long. Germline V lookup: CDR1 KGHSH, CDR2 LQKENI. Here the CDR3 reads CASSRGANGYGYTF. The CDR3, as DNA: TGTGCCAGCTCACGAGGGGCTAATGGGTATGGCTACACCTTC.

The V call is TRBV6-1, the J call TRBJ1-5, with D unresolved. The CDR3 spans 13 residues. Per the germline V gene, CDR1 is MNHNS and CDR2 is SASEGT. V shed 3 bases and J shed 5 bases, with 8 bases lying between them. The CDR3: CASSETFDQPQHF. As DNA, the CDR3 is TGTGCCAGCAGTGAGACATTTGATCAGCCCCAGCATTTT.

The chain is built from TRBV20-1 and TRBJ1-1; D is unclear. This CDR3 spans 12 amino acids. V was cut by 6 bases and J by 5 bases, with 13 bases left in between. CDR1 and CDR2 from the germline V gene are DFQATT and SNEGSKA (reference sequence). CDR3 nucleotides: TGCAGTGCCCCTTTAAAGATGACTGAAGCTTTCTTT. Its protein is CSAPLKMTEAFF.

This clonotype came up a few times. The genes are TRBV20-1 and TRBJ2-7, with TRBD1 matching 10 bases. Germline loops: CDR1 DFQATT, CDR2 SNEGSKA (reference sequence). The trim removed 5 bases at V and 6 bases at J, leaving 7 bases unmatched. The CDR3 extends over 13 amino acids. CDR3 in amino acids: CSASRDRGLEQYF. DNA of the CDR3: TGCAGTGCTTCCCGGGACAGGGGCCTCGAGCAGTACTTC.

The chain combines TRBV7-9 with TRBJ2-1; possibly TRBD2 for D (5 bases). Germline V gene lookup returns CDR1 SEHNR and CDR2 FQNEAQ (reference sequence). The length of the CDR3 is 16 residues. V gave up 0 bases and J gave up 9 bases, with 18 bases separating them. CDR3: CASSLAPRRSTIEQFF. As DNA, the CDR3 is TGTGCCAGCAGCTTAGCGCCTAGGAGGAGCACAATTGAGCAGTTCTTC.

This chain links TRBV5-1 with TRBJ2-7; D is possibly TRBD2 (6 bases). CDR3 length equals 14 residues. V gave up 4 bases and J gave up 9 bases, with 20 bases separating them. CDR1 is SGHRS and CDR2 is YFSETQ in the germline V gene. The CDR3 reads CASSRGTTGEAQYF. DNA of the CDR3: TGCGCCAGCAGCCGTGGAACGACGGGGGAGGCGCAGTACTTC.

The chain has TRBV3-1 and TRBJ2-3, with D unclear. The germline CDR1 and CDR2 sequences are LGHDT and YNNKEL (reference sequence). V lost 6 bases, J lost 8 bases, and 12 bases lay in between. CDR3 length equals 12 residues. CDR3: CASRRKGGTQYF. CDR3 nucleotide sequence: TGTGCCAGCAGACGGAAAGGTGGTACGCAGTATTTT.

This clonotype was observed at least ten times. The chain employs TRBV29-1 and TRBJ2-7; D is perhaps TRBD1 (5 bases). V was cut by 1 base and J by 3 bases, with 10 bases left in between. CDR3 length: 13 amino acids. The germline V gene has CDR1 SQVTM and CDR2 ANQGSEA. CDR3 residues: CSVEGQGHYEQYF. The CDR3, as DNA: TGCAGCGTTGAAGGGCAGGGCCACTACGAGCAGTACTTC.

CDR3 nucleotide sequence: TGTGCCAGCAGCCAGCTGACAGGGGAGGCCTTTAGGGAGCAGTACTTC. Translation gives CASSQLTGEAFREQYF. This chain links TRBV11-1 with TRBJ2-7; TRBD1 agrees at 8 bases. CDR3 size: 16 residues. V shed 5 bases, J shed 7 bases, and the junction held 16 bases outside the gene matches. Germline CDR1 reads SGHAT; CDR2 reads FQDESV (reference sequence).

The chain couples TRBV4-2 to TRBJ1-1; D may be TRBD1 (5 bases). V was pared by 0 bases and J by 5 bases, with 13 bases between. The CDR3 runs to 15 residues. Per germline, CDR1 LGHNA and CDR2 YNFKEQ. The DNA of the CDR3 is TGTGCCAGCAGCCAAGATGGGCTGGGGGGAACTGAAGCTTTCTTT. Translation gives CASSQDGLGGTEAFF.

The chain employs TRBV7-8 and TRBJ2-1; 7 positions agree with TRBD1. V dropped 1 base and J dropped 13; count of bases not matched to a gene: 25. Germline V gene lookup returns CDR1 SGHVS and CDR2 FQNEAQ. The length of the CDR3 is 19 residues. In DNA form, the CDR3 reads TGTGCCAGCAGCTTAGTTCCCCCTGACAGGGAGAAACCCAAAGAGACCCAGTTCTTC. This codes for CASSLVPPDREKPKETQFF.

The V call is TRBV7-3, the J call TRBJ2-1, with 7 nucleotides matching TRBD1. Per the germline V gene, CDR1 is SGHTA and CDR2 is FQGTGA. The CDR3 contains 15 residues. J lost 8 bases, V lost 4 bases, and 11 bases had no gene match. CDR3 sequence: CASSSPRQGVDEQFF. The CDR3, as DNA: TGTGCCAGCAGCTCCCCCCGACAGGGAGTAGATGAGCAGTTCTTC.

Points on this clonotype: The junction shows a germline mismatch at one end, possibly a read error. The J gene is TRBJ2-1, the V gene TRBV6-5, with D uncertain. Germline loops: CDR1 MNHEY, CDR2 SVGAGI. This CDR3 has 13 residues. CDR3 protein: CASSDSGSDEQFF. CDR3 bases: TGTGCCAGCAGTGACTCGGGCTCCGATGAGCAGTTCTTC.

The chain uses TRBV6-1 and TRBJ1-2; D is perhaps TRBD1 (6 bases). Germline-derived CDR1 and CDR2 are MNHNS and SASEGT. The CDR3 has 13 residues. V lost 0 bases and J lost 9, with 11 bases in between. CDR3 bases: TGTGCCAGCAGTGAAGCCCGGGACACCCGCTACACCTTC. Its protein product is CASSEARDTRYTF.

The chain recombines TRBV12-5 with TRBJ1-2; TRBD1 might be the D (6 bases). Germline loops: CDR1 LGHNT, CDR2 FRNRAP. CDR3 size: 12 residues. The germline V and J ends were trimmed by 5 bases and 13 bases, with 17 bases remaining between them. The CDR3 bases are TGTGCTAGTGGTCCGTTTACGGGGGCCATCACCTTC. It codes for CASGPFTGAITF. The whole variable domain, filled in from reference TRBV12-5 and TRBJ1-2, reads DARVTQTPRHKVTEMGQEVTMRCQPILGHNTVFWYRQTMMQGLELLAYFRNRAPLDDSGMPKDRFSAEMPDATLATLKIQPSEPRDSAVYFCASGPFTGAITFGSGTRLTVV.

The chain links TRBV24-1 to TRBJ2-7; 12 bases line up with TRBD1. The CDR3 is made up of 17 amino acids. In germline, CDR1 is KGHDR, CDR2 SFDVKD. V was clipped by 3 bases and J by 5 bases; unmatched bases: 10. CDR3 in DNA: TGTGCCACCAGTGATCCGGGACAGGGGGCCCTCCCCGACGAGCAGTACTTC. It codes for CATSDPGQGALPDEQYF.

V usage is TRBV6-5 and J usage is TRBJ2-7; possibly TRBD1 or TRBD2 for D (5 bases each). There are 14 residues in the CDR3. The germline V and J ends were trimmed by 0 bases and 6 bases, with 12 bases remaining between them. Germline V gene lookup returns CDR1 MNHEY and CDR2 SVGAGI. The CDR3 DNA reads TGTGCCAGCAGTTACTCGAGTTCAGGGAGCGAGCAGTACTTC. Translated: CASSYSSSGSEQYF.

The chain couples TRBV28 to TRBJ2-7, with a weak D call TRBD1 (5 bases). The CDR3 has 12 residues. Germline V lookup: CDR1 MDHEN, CDR2 SYDVKM. Trimming stripped 10 bases from V and 0 bases from J, with 10 bases between. CDR3 DNA: TGTGCCACCAGGGTGAGCTCCTACGAGCAGTACTTC. Translated: CATRVSSYEQYF.